The 23 T cell receptor beta chains given below trace back to one sample, sequenced in a study of early T cells in non-severe SARS-CoV-2 infection. Using its own MiXCR run on the 5' RACE reads, TCRdb lists one record per CDR3 protein. Altogether roughly 69,000 distinct CDR3 sequences are present, roughly 9.5% being singletons, with the ten largest covering under 6.5%. The sequencing sample was made of whole blood. These receptors were obtained from an adult who was a healthcare worker with PCR-confirmed SARS-CoV-2 infection or an uninfected control (not recorded which).

The genes are TRBV19 and TRBJ2-7; TRBD1 matches at 8 bases. There are 14 residues in the CDR3. V was pared by 4 bases and J by 2 bases, with 4 bases of the junction left unmatched. Germline CDR1 is LNHDA and CDR2 is SQIVND (reference sequence). In nucleotides, the CDR3 is TGTGCCAGTAGTACCGGGACAGGAGCCTACGAGCAGTACTTC. It specifies CASSTGTGAYEQYF. Variable domain in full (rest from reference TRBV19 and TRBJ2-7): DGGITQSPKYLFRKEGQNVTLSCEQNLNHDAMYWYRQDPGQGLRLIYYSQIVNDFQKGDIAEGYSVSREKKESFPLTVTSAQKNPTAFYLCASSTGTGAYEQYFGPGTRLTVT.

This clonotype was counted ten times or more. The CDR3 DNA reads as TGTGCCAGCAGCTTTCGACAGGGGAATTCACCCCTCCACTTT. Encoded protein: CASSFRQGNSPLHF. This rearrangement joins TRBV7-2 to TRBJ1-6, with 8 positions matching TRBD1. Germline loops: CDR1 SGHTA, CDR2 FQGNSA. The CDR3 totals 14 residues. V dropped 3 bases and J dropped 7; count of bases not matched to a gene: 2.

CDR3 nucleotide sequence: TGTGCCAGCAGTATAAACCCGGGACAGGGATACACTGAAGCTTTCTTT. It translates to CASSINPGQGYTEAFF. The chain carries TRBV12-3 or TRBV12-4 and TRBJ1-1; 9 nucleotides align to TRBD1. The CDR3 runs 16 residues. Trimming at V came to 5 bases and at J to 3 bases, leaving 10 bases not matched to a gene.

This clonotype was detected many times. The CDR3: CSVEISGGYEQYF. For the CDR3, the DNA is TGCAGCGTTGAGATTAGCGGAGGCTACGAGCAGTACTTC. The chain links TRBV29-1 to TRBJ2-7; D is possibly TRBD2 (6 bases). V lost 3 bases, J lost 3 bases, and 12 bases lay in between. The CDR3 consists of 13 residues. The V gene's germline CDR1 is SQVTM and CDR2 ANQGSEA.

V usage is TRBV20-1 and J usage is TRBJ2-3; a possible D gene is TRBD2 (5 bases). The CDR3 consists of 14 residues. Germline V gene sequence: CDR1 DFQATT, CDR2 SNEGSKA (reference sequence). V lost 1 base and J lost 2, with 10 bases in between. For the CDR3, the DNA is TGCAGTGCTAGAGCGGGGAGAAACACAGATACGCAGTATTTT. It translates to CSARAGRNTDTQYF.

The rearrangement uses TRBV3-1 and TRBJ2-3; D gene uncertain. Trimming took 0 bases from V and 2 from J, leaving 15 bases between them. CDR3 size: 17 residues. The germline V gene has CDR1 LGHDT and CDR2 YNNKEL (reference sequence). Written as DNA, the CDR3 is TGTGCCAGCAGCCAAGATCTGATAGGACCCTCCACAGATACGCAGTATTTT. Protein sequence: CASSQDLIGPSTDTQYF.

The table lists this clonotype with a few counts. The chain combines TRBV5-6 with TRBJ2-7; weak D call: TRBD1 (5 bases). This CDR3 is 14 amino acids long. V shed 4 bases and J shed 3 bases, with 14 bases lying between them. Germline V gene data show CDR1 as SGHDT and CDR2 as YYEEEE. This chain's CDR3 is CASSPTTASYEQYF. The CDR3 DNA reads TGTGCCAGCAGCCCCACGACAGCTAGCTACGAGCAGTACTTC.

This clonotype was counted many times. The chain joins TRBV5-1 to TRBJ1-4, with D possibly matching TRBD1 (5 bases). From germline, CDR1 is SGHRS and CDR2 YFSETQ. The CDR3 totals 14 residues. The ends were cut back, 4 bases at V and 5 bases at J, with 12 bases in the middle. In nucleotides, the CDR3 is TGCGCCAGCAGCCCCCGGGACCCCAATGAAAAACTGTTTTTT. Its protein is CASSPRDPNEKLFF.

The chain couples TRBV5-5 to TRBJ2-6, with D perhaps matching TRBD1 (6 bases). The V gene's germline CDR1 is SGHKS and CDR2 YYEKEE (reference sequence). The V and J ends lost 10 bases and 4 bases respectively, with 21 bases between them. The CDR3 runs to 16 residues. CDR3 sequence (DNA): TGTGCCTCCCAGGAACAGGGCAACTCGGGGGCCAACGTCCTGACTTTC. It codes for CASQEQGNSGANVLTF.

This clonotype appeared a few times. The V gene is TRBV5-5, the J gene TRBJ2-7; 8 positions match TRBD2. V dropped 4 bases and J dropped 3; count of bases not matched to a gene: 9. This CDR3 comprises 15 residues. CDR1 is SGHKS and CDR2 is YYEKEE in the germline V gene (reference sequence). CDR3 residues: CASSTLAGMDYEQYF. CDR3 DNA sequence: TGTGCCAGCAGCACTTTAGCGGGGATGGACTACGAGCAGTACTTC.

This clonotype was observed many times. The V and J genes are TRBV5-1 and TRBJ2-3; TRBD2 aligns across 8 bases. Per the germline V gene, CDR1 is SGHRS and CDR2 is YFSETQ. Trimming cost V 4 bases and J 1 base; bases outside gene matches: 2. This CDR3 is 14 amino acids long. The CDR3 sequence is CASSTTSGTDTQYF. The CDR3 region has the DNA TGCGCCAGCAGCACGACTAGCGGCACAGATACGCAGTATTTT.

This clonotype has only a few counts. The CDR3, as DNA: TGTGCCAGCAGCCAGAATCAGTCGCCCCTCCACTTT. This sequence encodes CASSQNQSPLHF. The gene calls are TRBV14 and TRBJ1-6; unclear D gene. Germline V CDR1 and CDR2: SGHDN, FVKESK. The CDR3 runs 12 residues. V shed 3 bases and J shed 13 bases, with 10 bases lying between them.

The chain uses TRBV27 and TRBJ2-4, with 9 bases identical to TRBD2. The CDR3 spans 17 residues. The junction had 8 bases not matched to a gene; V was cut back by 5 bases and J by 0 bases. From germline, CDR1 is MNHEY and CDR2 SMNVEV (reference sequence). This chain's CDR3 is CASSLLAGRLAKNIQYF. The CDR3 DNA reads TGTGCCAGCAGTCTCCTAGCGGGAAGACTAGCCAAAAACATTCAGTACTTC.

Only a few counts were recorded for this clonotype. The chain links TRBV10-3 to TRBJ1-2; 9 bases align to TRBD1. The J segment lost 7 bases and the V segment lost 7 bases, leaving 4 bases of the junction unmatched. This CDR3 has 12 amino acids. In germline, CDR1 is ENHRY, CDR2 SYGVKD. The CDR3 DNA reads as TGTGCCATCACAGACAGGGGGTCTGGCTACACCTTC. This translates into CAITDRGSGYTF.

The chain joins TRBV7-9 to TRBJ2-7; D may correspond to TRBD1 or TRBD2 (5 bases each). The V end lost 5 bases, the J end lost 6 bases, and 17 bases lay between the germline ends. Germline assignment: CDR1 SEHNR and CDR2 FQNEAQ (reference sequence). CDR3 length: 14 residues. The CDR3 bases are TGTGCCAGCAGCCCAGGGACGGACGTATTCGAGCAGTACTTC. It is translated as CASSPGTDVFEQYF.

This clonotype was observed many times. The rearrangement links TRBV5-4 to TRBJ2-1; 8 bases agree with TRBD1. Trimming took 2 bases from V and 9 from J; bases not matched to a gene: 10. Germline V gene data show CDR1 as SGHNT and CDR2 as YYREEE (reference sequence). There are 15 residues in the CDR3. The CDR3 protein is CASSLPGQAGAEQFF. In nucleotides, the CDR3 is TGTGCCAGCAGCTTACCGGGACAGGCCGGGGCTGAGCAGTTCTTC.

This clonotype was found a few times. The rearrangement links TRBV4-2 to TRBJ1-4; D may be TRBD1 (5 bases). V gave up 0 bases and J gave up 4 bases, with 9 bases separating them. Germline V gene data show CDR1 as LGHNA and CDR2 as YNFKEQ. This CDR3 is 15 amino acids long. The CDR3 DNA reads as TGTGCCAGCAGCCAAGAAGGGACCTTTAATGAAAAACTGTTTTTT. Translating it yields CASSQEGTFNEKLFF.

The V and J genes are TRBV2 and TRBJ2-7, with D perhaps matching TRBD1 (6 bases). The CDR3 extends over 11 amino acids. Germline V gives CDR1 SNHLY, CDR2 FYNNEI. The V and J ends lost 10 bases and 4 bases respectively, with 11 bases between them. The chain's CDR3 is CATTQGYEQYF. CDR3 nucleotides: TGTGCCACCACGCAGGGGTACGAGCAGTACTTC.

This rearrangement joins TRBV3-1 to TRBJ2-7; 13 bases fit TRBD2. V was clipped by 6 bases and J by 6 bases; unmatched bases: 5. CDR3 length: 14 amino acids. Per the germline V gene, CDR1 is LGHDT and CDR2 is YNNKEL (reference sequence). CDR3 loop: CASRTGLAGSEQYF. CDR3 nucleotides: TGTGCCAGCAGGACGGGACTAGCGGGATCCGAGCAGTACTTC.

V and J are TRBV10-1 and TRBJ1-5, with 8 bases lining up with TRBD1. This CDR3 spans 16 amino acids. V dropped 7 bases and J dropped 6; count of bases not matched to a gene: 14. Germline-derived CDR1 and CDR2 are WNHNN and SYGVQD (reference sequence). CDR3: CASIIRGPVVGQPQHF. CDR3 in DNA: TGCGCCAGCATTATCAGGGGGCCCGTAGTAGGTCAGCCCCAGCATTTT.

This clonotype has ten or more counts. The chain joins TRBV29-1 to TRBJ1-2, with TRBD1 identical over 7 bases. Unmatched junction bases numbered 5, after V lost 4 bases and J lost 3 bases. CDR3 length equals 13 residues. Germline V gene sequence: CDR1 SQVTM, CDR2 ANQGSEA. CDR3: CSVGLQGDYGYTF. The CDR3 region has the DNA TGCAGCGTTGGGTTGCAGGGGGACTATGGCTACACCTTC.

This clonotype turned up a few times. The J gene is TRBJ2-7, the V gene TRBV7-8; D perhaps matches TRBD1 (6 bases). V was shortened by 5 bases and J by 3 bases, with 14 bases between the two germline ends. Germline V gives CDR1 SGHVS, CDR2 FQNEAQ. The CDR3 length is 14 residues. The chain's CDR3 is CASSRRDTVYEQYF. In nucleotides, the CDR3 is TGTGCCAGCAGCCGCCGGGACACGGTCTACGAGCAGTACTTC.

The sample holds a few counts of this clonotype. This rearrangement joins TRBV5-4 to TRBJ2-2, with TRBD1 matching over 7 bases. CDR1 and CDR2 from the germline V gene are SGHNT and YYREEE (reference sequence). Trimming cost V 3 bases and J 4 bases; bases outside gene matches: 6. The CDR3 is 15 amino acids. The CDR3 here is CASSSMTGSTGELFF. CDR3 DNA sequence: TGTGCCAGCAGCTCGATGACAGGGAGCACCGGGGAGCTGTTTTTT.